This TCR beta chain was identified in a study of memory CD4+ T cells and cytomegalovirus serostatus. With 0 bases clipped from V and 0 bases from J, the junction kept 4 bases outside the gene matches. Germline V gene lookup returns CDR1 SGHTS and CDR2 YDEGEE. The CDR3 has 17 residues. The sort gate was single viable CD3+CD4+CD8-CD45RO+ cells for memory CD4+ T cells. Profiled with immunoSEQ multiplex PCR; TCRdb holds only in-frame clones, not every one. Of approximately 50,000 clones in the sample, about 80% were seen once. The gene calls are TRBV5-8 and TRBJ2-1, with TRBD2 matching over 9 bases. The specimen sequenced was memory CD4+ T cells from blood. The TCR was taken from an adult in good health and CMV-seropositive. The CDR3 coding sequence is TGTGCCAGCAGCTTGGCCCTAGCGGGAAGCTCCTACAATGAGCAGTTCTTC. Amino acids: CASSLALAGSSYNEQFF. Supplemented by reference TRBV5-8 and TRBJ2-1, the full variable domain reads EAGVTQSPTHLIKTRGQQATLRCSPISGHTSVYWYQQALGLGLQFLLWYDEGEERNRGNFPPRFSGRQFPNYSSELNVNALELEDSALYLCASSLALAGSSYNEQFFGPGTRLTVL.